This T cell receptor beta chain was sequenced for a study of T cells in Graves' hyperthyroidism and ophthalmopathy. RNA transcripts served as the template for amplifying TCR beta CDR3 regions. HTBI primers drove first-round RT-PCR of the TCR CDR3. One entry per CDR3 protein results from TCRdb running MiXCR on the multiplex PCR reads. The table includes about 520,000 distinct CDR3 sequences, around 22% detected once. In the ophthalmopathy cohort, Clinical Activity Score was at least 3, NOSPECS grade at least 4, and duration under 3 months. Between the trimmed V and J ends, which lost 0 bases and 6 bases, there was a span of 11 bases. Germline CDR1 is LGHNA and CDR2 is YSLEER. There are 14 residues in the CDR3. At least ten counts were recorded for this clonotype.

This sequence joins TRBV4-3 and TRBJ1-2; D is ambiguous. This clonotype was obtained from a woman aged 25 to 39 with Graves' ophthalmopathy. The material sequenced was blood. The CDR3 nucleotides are TGCGCCAGCAGCCAAGATATGGAGACGGATGGCTACACCTTC. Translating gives CASSQDMETDGYTF.